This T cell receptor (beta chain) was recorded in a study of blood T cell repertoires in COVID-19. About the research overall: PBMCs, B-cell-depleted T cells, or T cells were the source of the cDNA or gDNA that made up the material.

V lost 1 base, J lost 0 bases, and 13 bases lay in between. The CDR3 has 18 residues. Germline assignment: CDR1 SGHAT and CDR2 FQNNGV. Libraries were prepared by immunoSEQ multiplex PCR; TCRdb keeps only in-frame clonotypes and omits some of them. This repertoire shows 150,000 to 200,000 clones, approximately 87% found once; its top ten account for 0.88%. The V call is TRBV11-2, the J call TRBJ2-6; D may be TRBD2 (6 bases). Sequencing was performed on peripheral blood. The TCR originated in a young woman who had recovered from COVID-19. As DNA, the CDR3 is TGTGCCAGCAGCTTAGTAGGCGGGGACCACTCTGGGGCCAACGTCCTGACTTTC. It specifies CASSLVGGDHSGANVLTF.